One sample yielded the 16 T cell receptor beta chains listed below, sequenced in a study of shared clonotypes between healthy human individuals. Clones were read by immunoSEQ multiplex PCR, and TCRdb kept only the in-frame ones, dropping some. The sample holds around 700,000 clones; about 74% are singletons and the top ten take over 1.5%. Sequencing was done on a sample of memory CD4+ T cells sorted from blood. This sample's subset: CD45RA-negative fraction. These receptors were collected from a woman in her twenties or thirties in good health.

The chain couples TRBV7-2 to TRBJ2-1; 8 bases line up with TRBD2. Germline CDR1 is SGHTA and CDR2 is FQGNSA. CDR3 length: 16 residues. V lost 1 base, J lost 7 bases, and 9 bases stayed unmatched. CDR3 nucleotides: TGTGCCAGCAGCTTAGGTGGGACTAGTGGTCGGAATGAGCAGTTCTTC. Amino acid sequence: CASSLGGTSGRNEQFF.

This clone appeared a few times. This sequence joins TRBV19 and TRBJ2-3, with D perhaps TRBD2 (7 bases). CDR3 length equals 15 residues. Germline V gives CDR1 LNHDA, CDR2 SQIVND (reference sequence). V lost 7 bases and J 2 bases, leaving 16 bases between the germline ends. The CDR3 region is CASTSGGALTDTQYF. CDR3 DNA sequence: TGTGCCAGTACCTCTGGGGGGGCCCTCACAGATACGCAGTATTTT.

This clone was seen repeatedly, ten times or more. The chain combines TRBV28 with TRBJ1-1, with 9 bases fitting TRBD1. The CDR3 loop spans 17 amino acids. Germline-derived CDR1 and CDR2 are MDHEN and SYDVKM. The J segment lost 10 bases and the V segment lost 6 bases, leaving 21 bases of the junction unmatched. The DNA of the CDR3 is TGTGCCAGCAGCAGGGGACAGGGAATGCTAGGAGCAAGAGGAGCTTTCTTT. This translates into CASSRGQGMLGARGAFF.

The rearrangement uses TRBV6-6 and TRBJ2-1, with D possibly being TRBD1 or TRBD2 (6 bases each). The germline V gene encodes CDR1 MNHNY and CDR2 SVGAGI (reference sequence). The CDR3 totals 16 residues. V lost 2 bases to trimming and J lost 0 bases, with 11 bases between them. In DNA form, the CDR3 reads TGTGCCAGCAGTTACGGGGGGCATAGCTCCTACAATGAGCAGTTCTTC. Translating it yields CASSYGGHSSYNEQFF.

The V gene is TRBV6-1, the J gene TRBJ1-1, with no clear D. Trimming removed 2 bases from V and 7 bases from J, with 14 bases in between. Germline CDR1 MNHNS, CDR2 SASEGT. The CDR3 is 14 amino acids. The CDR3 sequence: CASSEIGWVVEAFF. CDR3 DNA sequence: TGTGCCAGCAGTGAAATTGGTTGGGTAGTTGAAGCTTTCTTT.

This clone appeared a few times. This sample includes further DNA sequences coding for the same CDR3. The chain uses TRBV15 and TRBJ1-1; D is unclear. Germline V lookup: CDR1 LNHNV, CDR2 YYDKDF (reference sequence). Trimming shortened V by 3 bases and J by 2 bases, and 13 bases separated the two germline ends. The CDR3 consists of 15 residues. The CDR3 spells CATSREVLGNTEAFF. CDR3 sequence (DNA): TGTGCCACCAGCAGGGAGGTATTAGGCAACACTGAAGCTTTCTTT.

This clone has just a few counts. The chain carries TRBV5-1 and TRBJ2-1; TRBD2 matches 9 bases. This CDR3 comprises 13 residues. Germline CDR1 is SGHRS and CDR2 is YFSETQ. V lost 2 bases to trimming and J lost 10 bases; unmatched junction nucleotides: 4. CDR3 in amino acids: CASSFDGLAEQFF. The DNA of the CDR3 is TGCGCCAGCAGCTTCGATGGACTAGCGGAGCAGTTCTTC.

This clone appeared a few times. The V call is TRBV10-1, the J call TRBJ2-5, with D possibly TRBD1 on 6 matching bases. V lost 1 base and J 4 bases, leaving 28 bases between the germline ends. Germline V gene sequence: CDR1 WNHNN, CDR2 SYGVQD (reference sequence). The length of the CDR3 is 20 residues. The CDR3 here is CASSELREARDTTSRETQYF. As DNA, the CDR3 is TGCGCCAGCAGTGAGTTACGGGAAGCTCGGGACACCACCTCGAGAGAGACCCAGTACTTC.

In regard to this clone: The sample holds other DNA sequences that translate to the same CDR3. The chain combines TRBV5-1 with TRBJ2-1, with D perhaps being TRBD1 or TRBD2 (6 bases each). Germline CDR1 reads SGHRS; CDR2 reads YFSETQ. The V gene lost 1 base and the J gene lost 2 bases, with 10 bases spanning the gap. The CDR3 is 15 amino acids. The CDR3 DNA reads as TGCGCCAGCAGCTTGTCTGGGGGGCCCTACAATGAGCAGTTCTTC. Translating gives CASSLSGGPYNEQFF.

This clone was detected only once. The chain employs TRBV28 and TRBJ2-5, with 11 bases that match TRBD2. The CDR3 runs to 16 residues. Trimming removed 7 bases from V and 2 bases from J; junction bases left unmatched: 9. Germline V lookup: CDR1 MDHEN, CDR2 SYDVKM. Here the CDR3 DNA reads TGTGCCAGCAAGGATTCCGGACTAGCGGGTCAAGAGACCCAGTACTTC. The encoded protein is CASKDSGLAGQETQYF.

The chain employs TRBV5-4 and TRBJ1-3; D might be TRBD1 (5 bases). Germline loops: CDR1 SGHNT, CDR2 YYREEE (reference sequence). The CDR3 loop spans 16 amino acids. The germline V and J ends were trimmed by 0 bases and 1 base, with 11 bases remaining between them. CDR3 region: CASSLAGVQSGNTIYF. The CDR3 DNA reads TGTGCCAGCAGCTTGGCGGGGGTACAATCTGGAAACACCATATATTTT.

This clone has more than one count but fewer than ten. The chain links TRBV19 to TRBJ2-3; 12 bases line up with TRBD2. Germline CDR1 LNHDA, CDR2 SQIVND (reference sequence). J was trimmed by 5 bases and V by 7 bases; bases with no gene match: 4. This CDR3 is built from 14 residues. CDR3 in DNA: TGTGCCAGTACCTCACTAGCGGGAGGAGATACGCAGTATTTT. Encoded protein: CASTSLAGGDTQYF.

This chain links TRBV20-1 with TRBJ2-7; unclear D gene. Germline loops: CDR1 DFQATT, CDR2 SNEGSKA (reference sequence). The V end was cut by 5 bases, the J end by 3 bases, with 8 bases between. There are 11 residues in the CDR3. CDR3 coding DNA: TGCAGTGCTGCAGAGAGCTACGAGCAGTACTTC. It specifies CSAAESYEQYF.

This clone was picked up a small number of times. V and J are TRBV6-6 and TRBJ1-1; D unresolved. Between the trimmed V and J ends, which lost 6 bases and 0 bases, there was a span of 11 bases. The CDR3 loop spans 14 amino acids. CDR1 and CDR2 from the germline V gene are MNHNY and SVGAGI (reference sequence). CDR3 nucleotide sequence: TGTGCCAGCAGACTCGGGATCCTGAACACTGAAGCTTTCTTT. Amino acids: CASRLGILNTEAFF.

The chain has TRBV30 and TRBJ2-5, with D tentatively TRBD1 or TRBD2 (5 bases each). The CDR3 loop spans 14 amino acids. V lost 0 bases and J lost 4, with 12 bases in between. CDR1 is GTSNPN and CDR2 is SVGIG in the germline V gene (reference sequence). DNA of the CDR3: TGTGCCTGGAGTGTACCGGGAAGGGGAGAGACCCAGTACTTC. This translates into CAWSVPGRGETQYF. Together with reference TRBV30 and TRBJ2-5, the CDR3 gives the full variable domain: SQTIHQWPATLVQPVGSPLSLECTVEGTSNPNLYWYRQAAGRGLQLLFYSVGIGQISSEVPQNLSASRPQDRQFILSSKKLLLSDSGFYLCAWSVPGRGETQYFGPGTRLLVL.

This chain joins TRBV2 and TRBJ2-7, with D possibly matching TRBD1 (6 bases). The CDR3 runs to 14 residues. V was cut by 4 bases and J by 2 bases, with 12 bases left in between. Germline V CDR1 and CDR2: SNHLY, FYNNEI. The CDR3 DNA reads as TGTGCCAGCAGTGGGCAGGGGACCCCCTACGAGCAGTACTTC. Its translation is CASSGQGTPYEQYF.